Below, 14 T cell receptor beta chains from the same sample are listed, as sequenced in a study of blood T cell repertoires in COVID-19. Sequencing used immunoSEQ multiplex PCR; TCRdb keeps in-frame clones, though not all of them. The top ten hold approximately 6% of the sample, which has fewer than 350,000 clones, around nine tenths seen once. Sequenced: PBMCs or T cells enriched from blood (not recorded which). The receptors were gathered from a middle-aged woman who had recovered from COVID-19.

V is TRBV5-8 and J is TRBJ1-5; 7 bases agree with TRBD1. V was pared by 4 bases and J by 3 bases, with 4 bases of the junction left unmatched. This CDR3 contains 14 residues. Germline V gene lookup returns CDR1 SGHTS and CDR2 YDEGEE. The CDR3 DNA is TGTGCCAGCAGCCCCGACAGGGACAATCAGCCCCAGCATTTT. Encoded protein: CASSPDRDNQPQHF.

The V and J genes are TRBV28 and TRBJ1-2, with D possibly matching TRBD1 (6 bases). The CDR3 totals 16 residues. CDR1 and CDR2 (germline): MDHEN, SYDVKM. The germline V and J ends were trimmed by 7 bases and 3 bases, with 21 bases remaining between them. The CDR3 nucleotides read TGTGCCAGCAAGGCAGGGGATAGGGCTAATGACTATGGCTACACCTTC. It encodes CASKAGDRANDYGYTF.

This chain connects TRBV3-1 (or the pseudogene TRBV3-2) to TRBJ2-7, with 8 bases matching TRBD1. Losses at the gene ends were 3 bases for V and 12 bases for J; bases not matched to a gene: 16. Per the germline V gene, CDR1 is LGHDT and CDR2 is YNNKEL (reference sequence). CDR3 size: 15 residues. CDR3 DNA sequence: TGTGCCAGCAGCCAGTCACTCAGGGGGCACTACCCAACGTACTTC. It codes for CASSQSLRGHYPTYF.

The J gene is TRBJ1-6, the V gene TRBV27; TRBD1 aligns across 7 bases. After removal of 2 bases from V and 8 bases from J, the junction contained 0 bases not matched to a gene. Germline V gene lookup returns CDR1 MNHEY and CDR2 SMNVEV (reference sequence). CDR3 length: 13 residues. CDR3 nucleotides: TGTGCCAGCAGTTTAACAGGGGATTCACCCCTCCACTTT. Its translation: CASSLTGDSPLHF.

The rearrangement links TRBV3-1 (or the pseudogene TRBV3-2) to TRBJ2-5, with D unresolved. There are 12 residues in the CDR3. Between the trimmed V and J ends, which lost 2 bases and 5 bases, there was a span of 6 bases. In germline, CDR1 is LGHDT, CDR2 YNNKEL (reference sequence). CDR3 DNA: TGTGCCAGCAGCCAACTAAGTGAGACCCAGTACTTC. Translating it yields CASSQLSETQYF.

The CDR3 DNA is TGCGCCAGCAGTGAGATGGGGGCCAATCAGCCCCAGCATTTT. Its translation: CASSEMGANQPQHF. This sequence joins TRBV10-2 and TRBJ1-5; D may be TRBD1 (6 bases). Germline CDR1 WSHSY, CDR2 SAAADI. The CDR3 runs 14 residues. V lost 2 bases to trimming and J lost 3 bases, with 8 bases between them.

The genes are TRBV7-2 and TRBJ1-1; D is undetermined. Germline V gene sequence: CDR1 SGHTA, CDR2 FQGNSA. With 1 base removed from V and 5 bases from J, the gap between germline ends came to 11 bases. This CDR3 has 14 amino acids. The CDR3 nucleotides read TGTGCCAGCAGCTTAGAGGCGGGTTGGACTGAAGCTTTCTTT. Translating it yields CASSLEAGWTEAFF.

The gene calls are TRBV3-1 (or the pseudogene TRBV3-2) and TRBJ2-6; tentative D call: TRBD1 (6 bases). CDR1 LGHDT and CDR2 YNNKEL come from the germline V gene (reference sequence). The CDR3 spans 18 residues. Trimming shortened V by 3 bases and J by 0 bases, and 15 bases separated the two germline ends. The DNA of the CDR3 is TGTGCCAGCAGCCAGGAGTGGGACACGAGCTCTGGGGCCAACGTCCTGACTTTC. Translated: CASSQEWDTSSGANVLTF.

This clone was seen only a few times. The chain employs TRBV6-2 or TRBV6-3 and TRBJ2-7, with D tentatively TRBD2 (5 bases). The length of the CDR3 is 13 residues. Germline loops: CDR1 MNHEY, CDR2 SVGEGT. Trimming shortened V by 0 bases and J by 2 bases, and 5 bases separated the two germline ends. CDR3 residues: CASSYSGAYEQYF. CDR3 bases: TGTGCCAGCAGTTACTCGGGAGCCTACGAGCAGTACTTC.

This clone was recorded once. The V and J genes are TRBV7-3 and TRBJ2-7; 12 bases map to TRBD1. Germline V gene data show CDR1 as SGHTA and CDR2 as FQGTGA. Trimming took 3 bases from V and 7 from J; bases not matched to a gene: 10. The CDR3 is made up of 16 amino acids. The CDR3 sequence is CASSFPPGQGADEQYF. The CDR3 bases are TGTGCCAGCAGCTTCCCCCCGGGACAGGGGGCTGATGAGCAGTACTTC.

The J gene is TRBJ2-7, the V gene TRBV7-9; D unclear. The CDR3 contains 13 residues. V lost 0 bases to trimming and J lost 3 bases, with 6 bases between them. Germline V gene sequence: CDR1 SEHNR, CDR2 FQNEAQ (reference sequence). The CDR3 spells CASSLALDYEQYF. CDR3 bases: TGTGCCAGCAGCTTAGCTCTAGACTACGAGCAGTACTTC.

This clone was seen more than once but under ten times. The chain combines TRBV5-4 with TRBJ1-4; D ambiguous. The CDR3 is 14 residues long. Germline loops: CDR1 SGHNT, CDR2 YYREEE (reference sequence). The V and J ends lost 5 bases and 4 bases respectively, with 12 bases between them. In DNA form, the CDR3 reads TGTGCCAGCAGTAGGTTCGGGAATAATGAAAAACTGTTTTTT. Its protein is CASSRFGNNEKLFF.

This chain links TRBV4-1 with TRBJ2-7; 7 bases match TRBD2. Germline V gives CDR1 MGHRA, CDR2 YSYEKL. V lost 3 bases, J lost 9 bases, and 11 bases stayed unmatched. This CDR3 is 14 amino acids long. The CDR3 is CASSHPLGGRRQYF. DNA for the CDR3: TGCGCCAGCAGCCATCCCCTGGGAGGGCGACGGCAGTACTTC.

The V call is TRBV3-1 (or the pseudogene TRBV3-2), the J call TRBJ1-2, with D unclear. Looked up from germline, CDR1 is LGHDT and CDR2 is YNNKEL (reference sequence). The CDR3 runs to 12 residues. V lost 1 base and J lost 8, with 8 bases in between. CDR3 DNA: TGTGCCAGCAGCCAAGTAGACTTAGGCTACACCTTC. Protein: CASSQVDLGYTF.